This T cell receptor beta chain is from a study of blood T cell repertoires in COVID-19. Study background: Samples representing acute and convalescent COVID-19 were sourced from the United States, Italy and Spain. T cells, B-cell-depleted T cells, or PBMCs provided the cDNA or gDNA that served as material.

This clone appeared a single time. As originally analysed: It was from reference gene primer amplification that nucleated cell counts were estimated. Measured with immunoSEQ multiplex PCR; TCRdb has only the in-frame clones, and not every one. That table supplies the V and J calls and clone size; D and trimming were determined from the DNA. The sample holds some 300,000 clones, around 88% seen once. In germline, CDR1 is SNHLY, CDR2 FYNNEI. V was clipped by 6 bases and J by 2 bases, with 16 bases between them. The CDR3 is made up of 15 amino acids. The chain links TRBV2 to TRBJ2-5, with D possibly matching TRBD2 (6 bases). This receptor was obtained from a woman in her twenties or thirties who had recovered from COVID-19. Input material: peripheral blood. CDR3 sequence (DNA): TGTGCCAGCAGACGCATCGGGGGATTTCAAGAGACCCAGTACTTC. This gives the protein CASRRIGGFQETQYF.